This T cell receptor beta chain emerged from a study of blood T cell repertoires in COVID-19. Study at large: The study drew acute and convalescent COVID-19 samples from the United States, Italy and Spain.

Assay: immunoSEQ multiplex PCR; the TCRdb copy retains only in-frame clones and omits some. Among some 500,000 clones listed, roughly nine tenths were seen once. V lost 10 bases, J lost 0 bases, and 12 bases lay in between. This CDR3 is 13 amino acids long. Germline CDR1 is ENHRY and CDR2 is SYGVKD. This clonotype was sampled from a woman aged 45 to 65 with COVID-19, enrolled during active disease. Input material: peripheral blood. This chain links TRBV10-3 with TRBJ1-1; a weak D match, TRBD1 (6 bases). The CDR3: CATNRDMNTEAFF. CDR3 DNA: TGTGCCACGAACAGGGACATGAACACTGAAGCTTTCTTT.